Each of the 9 T cell receptor beta chains below was sequenced from the same sample in a study of regulatory T cells in long-lasting Graves disease. Researchers made TCR beta libraries by using iRepertoire HTBI primers and running Arm-PCR on CDR3 regions. TCRdb used MiXCR to reprocess the multiplex PCR reads, holding one entry per CDR3 protein. The table includes almost 350,000 distinct CDR3 sequences, roughly 21% detected once. Time point meaning: persistent/refractory GD, antithyroid drugs over 5 years with positive TRAb. PBMC-derived RNA was used for the TCR library. Sequences were derived from peripheral blood mononuclear cells (PBMCs), sampled when the disease was refractory, from a patient treated with antithyroid drugs. The receptors were gathered from a female donor with Graves disease.

In this sample, this clonotype turned up many times. The rearrangement joins TRBV6-1 to TRBJ2-7, with 7 bases that match TRBD1. Germline V gene lookup returns CDR1 MNHNS and CDR2 SASEGT. The CDR3 is made up of 16 amino acids. Trimming removed 5 bases from V and 0 bases from J; junction bases left unmatched: 10. The chain's CDR3 is CASSTAGGPFSYEQYF. The CDR3 nucleotides read TGTGCCAGCAGTACGGCAGGGGGTCCCTTCTCCTACGAGCAGTACTTC.

There are many counts of this clonotype. The chain couples TRBV11-2 to TRBJ2-1, with D uncertain. V was shortened by 0 bases and J by 0 bases, with 9 bases between the two germline ends. Germline assignment: CDR1 SGHAT and CDR2 FQNNGV. The CDR3 loop spans 16 amino acids. This CDR3 reads CASSLDPESSYNEQFF. DNA for the CDR3: TGTGCCAGCAGCTTAGACCCTGAGAGCTCCTACAATGAGCAGTTCTTC.

Many counts were recorded for this clonotype. The V and J genes are TRBV6-2 or TRBV6-3 and TRBJ2-7, with D possibly being TRBD2 (5 bases). V lost 3 bases, J lost 3 bases, and 9 bases lay in between. This CDR3 spans 13 amino acids. Germline CDR1 is MNHEY and CDR2 is SVGEGT. CDR3 region: CASSYRESYEQYF. CDR3 in DNA: TGTGCCAGCAGTTATAGGGAGAGCTACGAGCAGTACTTC.

This clonotype was counted ten times or more. The chain has TRBV15 and TRBJ1-1; TRBD1 agrees at 9 bases. Germline-derived CDR1 and CDR2 are LNHNV and YYDKDF (reference sequence). Trimming cost V 6 bases and J 1 base; bases outside gene matches: 6. The CDR3 has 15 amino acids. This chain's CDR3 is CATREGTGRNTEAFF. In nucleotides, the CDR3 is TGTGCCACCAGAGAGGGGACAGGGAGGAACACTGAAGCTTTCTTT.

This sequence joins TRBV6-2 or TRBV6-3 and TRBJ1-1, with D unclear. Per germline, CDR1 MNHEY and CDR2 SVGEGT. This CDR3 contains 11 residues. Trimming shortened V by 2 bases and J by 9 bases, and 7 bases separated the two germline ends. The CDR3 DNA sequence: TGTGCCAGCAGTTACGCGGGCCAAGCTTTCTTT. It translates to CASSYAGQAFF.

Ten or more counts support this clonotype. The chain joins TRBV11-2 to TRBJ2-5, with TRBD2 identical over 8 bases. Germline CDR1 reads SGHAT; CDR2 reads FQNNGV. Germline trimming cut 1 base from V and 5 bases from J; bases unmatched to any gene: 3. This CDR3 region has 14 residues. CDR3 sequence reads: CASSLGSGGETQYF. The CDR3 region has the DNA TGTGCCAGCAGCTTAGGATCGGGGGGGGAGACCCAGTACTTC.

This clonotype turned up a few times. The V and J genes are TRBV28 and TRBJ2-1, with TRBD1 as a possible D gene (5 bases). The CDR3 covers 15 residues. Looked up from germline, CDR1 is MDHEN and CDR2 is SYDVKM. V lost 2 bases to trimming and J lost 0 bases, with 8 bases between them. DNA for the CDR3: TGTGCCAGCAGTTTAAAGGGGCACTCCTACAATGAGCAGTTCTTC. Its translation is CASSLKGHSYNEQFF.

This clonotype was recorded many times. The chain employs TRBV11-2 and TRBJ2-7; 12 nucleotides match TRBD1. Germline CDR1 is SGHAT and CDR2 is FQNNGV. The length of the CDR3 is 15 residues. V trimming: 5 bases; J trimming: 7 bases; junction bases outside the gene matches: 9. The CDR3 protein is CASSRPGQGAQEQYF. The CDR3 nucleotides are TGTGCCAGCAGCCGACCGGGACAGGGGGCTCAAGAGCAGTACTTC.

The chain employs TRBV7-6 and TRBJ1-6; tentative D call: TRBD1 (6 bases). The germline gives CDR1 SGHVS, CDR2 FNYEAQ. The CDR3 has 17 amino acids. Trimming took off 3 bases at V and 6 bases at J, with 18 bases between the two ends. CDR3 sequence reads: CASSFEPGQDGNSPLHF. CDR3 DNA: TGTGCCAGCAGCTTTGAACCGGGACAAGACGGTAATTCACCCCTCCACTTT.